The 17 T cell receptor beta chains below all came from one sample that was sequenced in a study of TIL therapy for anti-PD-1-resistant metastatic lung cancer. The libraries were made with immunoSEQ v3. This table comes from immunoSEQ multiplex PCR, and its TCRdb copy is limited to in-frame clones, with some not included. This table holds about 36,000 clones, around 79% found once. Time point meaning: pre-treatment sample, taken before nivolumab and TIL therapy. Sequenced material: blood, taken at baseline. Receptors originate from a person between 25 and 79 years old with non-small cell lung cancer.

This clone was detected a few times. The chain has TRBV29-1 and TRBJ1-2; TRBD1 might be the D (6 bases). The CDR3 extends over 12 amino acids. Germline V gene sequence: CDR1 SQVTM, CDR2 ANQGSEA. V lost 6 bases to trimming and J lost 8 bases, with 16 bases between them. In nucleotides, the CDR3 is TGCAGCGTCCCTCTTCGCAGGGGCGGCTACACCTTC. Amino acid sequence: CSVPLRRGGYTF.

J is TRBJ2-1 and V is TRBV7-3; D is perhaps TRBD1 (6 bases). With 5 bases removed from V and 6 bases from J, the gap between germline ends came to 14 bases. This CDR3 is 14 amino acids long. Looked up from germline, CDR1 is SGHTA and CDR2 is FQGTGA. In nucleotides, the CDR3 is TGTGCCAGCAGCGCAGACAGGCAAAGCAATGAGCAGTTCTTC. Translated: CASSADRQSNEQFF.

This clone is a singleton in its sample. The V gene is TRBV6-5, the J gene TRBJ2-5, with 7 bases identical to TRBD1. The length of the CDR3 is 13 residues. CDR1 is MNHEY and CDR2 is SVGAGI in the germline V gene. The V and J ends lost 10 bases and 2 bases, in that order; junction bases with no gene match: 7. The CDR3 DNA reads TGTGCCACTTCGACAGGGCTACAAGAGACCCAGTACTTC. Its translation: CATSTGLQETQYF.

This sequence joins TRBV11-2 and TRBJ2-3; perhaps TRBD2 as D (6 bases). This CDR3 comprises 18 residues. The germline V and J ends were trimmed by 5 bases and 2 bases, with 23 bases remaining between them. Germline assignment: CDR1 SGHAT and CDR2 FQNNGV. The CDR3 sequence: CASSERVSGLTPTDTQYF. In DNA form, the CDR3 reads TGTGCCAGCAGCGAACGGGTCAGCGGGCTCACACCCACAGATACGCAGTATTTT.

The CDR3 here is CASSLVAGGYNEQFF. The CDR3 region has the DNA TGTGCCAGCAGCTTAGTTGCGGGGGGTTACAATGAGCAGTTCTTC. This rearrangement joins TRBV7-2 to TRBJ2-1; TRBD2 agrees at 8 bases. Germline V lookup: CDR1 SGHTA, CDR2 FQGNSA. The CDR3 loop spans 15 amino acids. V shed 1 base and J 4 bases; nucleotides not matched to a gene: 3.

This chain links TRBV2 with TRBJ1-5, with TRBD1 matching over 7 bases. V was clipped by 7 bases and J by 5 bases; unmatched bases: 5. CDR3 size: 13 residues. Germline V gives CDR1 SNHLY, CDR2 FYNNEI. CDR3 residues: CASNRGSHQPQHF. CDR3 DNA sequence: TGTGCCAGCAACAGGGGTAGTCATCAGCCCCAGCATTTT.

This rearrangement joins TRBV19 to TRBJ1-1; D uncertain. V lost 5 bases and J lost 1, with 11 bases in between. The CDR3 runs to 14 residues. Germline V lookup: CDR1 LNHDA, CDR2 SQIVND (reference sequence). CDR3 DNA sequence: TGTGCCAGTAGTGGGGTCATCACGAACACTGAAGCTTTCTTT. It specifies CASSGVITNTEAFF.

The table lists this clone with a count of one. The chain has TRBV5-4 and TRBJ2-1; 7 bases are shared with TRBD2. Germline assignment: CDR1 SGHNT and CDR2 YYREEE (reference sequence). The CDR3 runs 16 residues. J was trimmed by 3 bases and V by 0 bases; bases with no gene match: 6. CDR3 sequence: CASSLAGGGRYNEQFF. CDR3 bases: TGTGCCAGCAGCTTGGCCGGCGGGGGACGCTACAATGAGCAGTTCTTC.

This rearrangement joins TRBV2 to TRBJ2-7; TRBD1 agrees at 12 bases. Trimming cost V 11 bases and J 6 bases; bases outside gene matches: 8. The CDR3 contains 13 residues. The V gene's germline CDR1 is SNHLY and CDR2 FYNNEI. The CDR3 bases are TGTGCCTTACGGGGACAGGGGGCGACCGAGCAGTACTTC. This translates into CALRGQGATEQYF.

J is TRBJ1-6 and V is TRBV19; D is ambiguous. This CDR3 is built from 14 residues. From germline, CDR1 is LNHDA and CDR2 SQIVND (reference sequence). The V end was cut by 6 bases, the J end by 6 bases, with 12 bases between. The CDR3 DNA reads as TGTGCCAGTAGCAATGTCGCGACTAATTCACCCCTCCACTTT. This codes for CASSNVATNSPLHF.

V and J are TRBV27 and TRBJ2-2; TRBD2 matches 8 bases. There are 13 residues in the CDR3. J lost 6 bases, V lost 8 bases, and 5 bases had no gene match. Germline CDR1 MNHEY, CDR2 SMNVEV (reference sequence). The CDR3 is CASGLAAAGELFF. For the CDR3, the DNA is TGTGCCAGCGGACTAGCAGCGGCCGGGGAGCTGTTTTTT.

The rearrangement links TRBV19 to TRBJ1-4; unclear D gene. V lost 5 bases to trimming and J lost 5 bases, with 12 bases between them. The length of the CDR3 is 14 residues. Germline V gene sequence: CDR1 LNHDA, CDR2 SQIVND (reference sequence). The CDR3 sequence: CASSSPGGNEKLFF. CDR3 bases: TGTGCCAGTAGTTCCCCAGGAGGAAATGAAAAACTGTTTTTT.

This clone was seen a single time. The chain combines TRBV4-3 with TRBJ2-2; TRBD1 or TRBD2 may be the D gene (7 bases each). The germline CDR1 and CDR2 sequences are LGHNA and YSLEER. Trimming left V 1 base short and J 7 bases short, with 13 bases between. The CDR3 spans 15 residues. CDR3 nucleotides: TGCGCCAGCAGCCAAGTGGCAGGGGGGGGCGGGGAGCTGTTTTTT. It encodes CASSQVAGGGGELFF.

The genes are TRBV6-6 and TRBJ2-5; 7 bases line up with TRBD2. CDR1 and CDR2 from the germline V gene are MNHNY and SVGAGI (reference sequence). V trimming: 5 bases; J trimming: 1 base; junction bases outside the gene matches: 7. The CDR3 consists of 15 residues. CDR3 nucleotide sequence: TGTGCCAGCAGTACAATGGGGGGGGGCCAAGAGACCCAGTACTTC. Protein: CASSTMGGGQETQYF.

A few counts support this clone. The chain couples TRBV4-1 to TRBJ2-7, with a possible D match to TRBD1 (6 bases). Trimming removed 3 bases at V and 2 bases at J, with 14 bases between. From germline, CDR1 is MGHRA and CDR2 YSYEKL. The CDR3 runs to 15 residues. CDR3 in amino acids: CASSQSTGVTYEQYF. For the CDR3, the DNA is TGCGCCAGCAGCCAGTCGACAGGAGTCACCTACGAGCAGTACTTC.

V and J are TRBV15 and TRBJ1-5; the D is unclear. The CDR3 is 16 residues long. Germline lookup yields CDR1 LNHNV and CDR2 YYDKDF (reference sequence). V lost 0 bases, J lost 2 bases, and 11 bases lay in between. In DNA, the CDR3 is TGTGCCACCAGCAGAGATGGGGTAGCCGGCAATCAGCCCCAGCATTTT. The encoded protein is CATSRDGVAGNQPQHF.

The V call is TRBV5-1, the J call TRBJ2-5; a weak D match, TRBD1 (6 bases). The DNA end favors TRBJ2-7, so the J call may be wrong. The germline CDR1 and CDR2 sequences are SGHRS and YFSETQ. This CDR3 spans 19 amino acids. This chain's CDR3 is CASSSNPGQGPPRYYEQYF. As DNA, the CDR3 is TGCGCCAGCAGCTCGAACCCGGGACAAGGCCCTCCTAGATACTACGAGCAGTACTTC.